What follows are 3 T cell receptor beta chains derived from one specimen sequenced in a study of T cell responses to AZD1222 COVID-19 vaccine. Profiling relied on immunoSEQ multiplex PCR, and the TCRdb table lists in-frame clones only, not all of them. The data show around 99,000 clones, around 92% seen once. The sample in question was peripheral blood, obtained 28 days after the second AZD1222 dose. The receptors were gathered from an adult who received the AZD1222 COVID-19 vaccine.

The chain joins TRBV20-1 to TRBJ1-1, with D possibly being TRBD1 (5 bases). The ends were cut back, 4 bases at V and 10 bases at J, with 10 bases in the middle. CDR1 is DFQATT and CDR2 is SNEGSKA in the germline V gene (reference sequence). The CDR3 spans 10 residues. Here the CDR3 reads CSANRDRAFF. The CDR3 DNA sequence: TGCAGTGCTAACCGGGACCGAGCTTTCTTT.

This clone was detected once. CDR3 coding DNA: TGTGCCAGCAGCTTGGTGGGGACTTCAGGGGGCAGAAACACCATATATTTT. Translating it yields CASSLVGTSGGRNTIYF. The rearrangement uses TRBV5-5 and TRBJ1-3, with TRBD1 identical over 8 bases. The CDR3 has 17 amino acids. Germline assignment: CDR1 SGHKS and CDR2 YYEKEE (reference sequence). V shed 0 bases and J 5 bases; nucleotides not matched to a gene: 10. The full variable domain, rest sourced from reference TRBV5-5 and TRBJ1-3, is DAGVTQSPTHLIKTRGQQVTLRCSPISGHKSVSWYQQVLGQGPQFIFQYYEKEERGRGNFPDRFSARQFPNYSSELNVNALLLGDSALYLCASSLVGTSGGRNTIYFGEGSWLTVV.

The genes are TRBV1 and TRBJ1-5; TRBD1, the table's D call, was not compared with the DNA. TRBV1 is reported as a pseudogene. The CDR3 covers 16 residues. DNA for the CDR3: TGCACCAGCAGCGGCGGGGACAGGGGGAACAATCAGCCCCAGCATTTT. Amino acids: CTSSGGDRGNNQPQHF.